Listed here are 10 T cell receptor beta chains from one sample, sequenced in a study of identical twins. One entry per CDR3 protein results from TCRdb running MiXCR on the 5' RACE reads. The sample yields around 340,000 distinct CDR3 sequences, approximately 9.1% seen once. The sequenced material came from naive T cells sorted from blood. The source is a woman in her forties or fifties in good health.

This clonotype was seen ten or more times. The chain couples TRBV3-1 to TRBJ2-1; 9 bases line up with TRBD2. The V gene's germline CDR1 is LGHDT and CDR2 YNNKEL (reference sequence). J gave up 4 bases and V 4 bases, and 11 bases lay outside the gene matches. The CDR3 is 17 residues long. The DNA of the CDR3 is TGTGCCAGCAGCCCAAAAGCAGGGACTAGCTTATACAATGAGCAGTTCTTC. It translates to CASSPKAGTSLYNEQFF.

The chain is built from TRBV2 and TRBJ1-1, with 8 bases that match TRBD1. V was clipped by 6 bases and J by 3 bases; unmatched bases: 15. Germline CDR1 reads SNHLY; CDR2 reads FYNNEI. CDR3 length equals 17 residues. DNA for the CDR3: TGTGCCAGCAGAGATAGACAGGGGACAACCCTCTACACTGAAGCTTTCTTT. The encoded protein is CASRDRQGTTLYTEAFF.

This clonotype was seen repeatedly, ten times or more. V usage is TRBV29-1 and J usage is TRBJ1-1; no clear D. The length of the CDR3 is 13 residues. Trimming stripped 6 bases from V and 4 bases from J, with 15 bases between. Germline CDR1 is SQVTM and CDR2 is ANQGSEA. Here the CDR3 reads CSVVRAKTTEAFF. The DNA of the CDR3 is TGCAGCGTGGTAAGGGCGAAGACCACTGAAGCTTTCTTT.

The sample holds many counts of this clonotype. The rearrangement joins TRBV29-1 to TRBJ1-2; D unresolved. The CDR3 sequence is 13 residues long. V lost 2 bases to trimming and J lost 1 base, with 8 bases between them. Germline assignment: CDR1 SQVTM and CDR2 ANQGSEA. CDR3 sequence (DNA): TGCAGCGTTGAAACAACAGTTAACTATGGCTACACCTTC. It yields the protein CSVETTVNYGYTF.

The table lists this clonotype with a few counts. The chain couples TRBV20-1 to TRBJ1-3, with 8 bases matching TRBD1. V lost 7 bases to trimming and J lost 8 bases; unmatched junction nucleotides: 7. This CDR3 is 12 amino acids long. Germline V gene sequence: CDR1 DFQATT, CDR2 SNEGSKA (reference sequence). The DNA of the CDR3 is TGCAGTGGGTGGACAGGGTCGGACACCATATATTTT. Amino acid sequence: CSGWTGSDTIYF.

This clonotype was counted between two and nine times. The chain joins TRBV13 to TRBJ2-3; 9 nucleotides line up with TRBD1. V shed 4 bases and J 1 base; nucleotides not matched to a gene: 6. Germline CDR1 reads PRHDT; CDR2 reads FYEKMQ (reference sequence). The CDR3 loop spans 16 amino acids. The CDR3 DNA follows: TGTGCCAGCAGCTCGGGACAGGGAGGGGGCACAGATACGCAGTATTTT. Protein sequence: CASSSGQGGGTDTQYF.

This clonotype was picked up a small number of times. V usage is TRBV7-2 and J usage is TRBJ2-1; TRBD2 matches at 11 bases. The junction had 9 bases not matched to a gene; V was cut back by 2 bases and J by 6 bases. The CDR3 has 17 residues. Germline assignment: CDR1 SGHTA and CDR2 FQGNSA. The CDR3 sequence: CASSLPLAGGPINEQFF. As DNA, the CDR3 is TGTGCCAGCAGCTTACCCTTAGCGGGAGGGCCAATCAATGAGCAGTTCTTC. The variable domain in full, completed from reference TRBV7-2 and TRBJ2-1, reads GAGVSQSPSNKVTEKGKDVELRCDPISGHTALYWYRQSLGQGLEFLIYFQGNSAPDKSGLPSDRFSAERTGGSVSTLTIQRTQQEDSAVYLCASSLPLAGGPINEQFFGPGTRLTVL.

J is TRBJ1-1 and V is TRBV19; 7 bases align to TRBD1. Germline CDR1 and CDR2: LNHDA and SQIVND (reference sequence). The V segment lost 7 bases and the J segment 0 bases; nucleotides outside the gene matches: 11. CDR3 length equals 16 residues. In DNA, the CDR3 is TGTGCCAGTAACACGGGGACGGGACAGATGAACACTGAAGCTTTCTTT. Protein product: CASNTGTGQMNTEAFF.

This clonotype was observed many times. V gene TRBV12-3 or TRBV12-4 combines with J gene TRBJ2-2; either TRBD1 or TRBD2 may supply D (7 bases each). Trimming removed 7 bases at V and 3 bases at J, with 24 bases between. There are 18 residues in the CDR3. CDR3 bases: TGTGCCAGCAATTCCCAGGGGGGCGGGAGTTTGGACACCGGGGAGCTGTTTTTT. Protein sequence: CASNSQGGGSLDTGELFF.

This clonotype was seen only a few times. This sequence joins TRBV20-1 and TRBJ2-2, with a weak D call TRBD1 (6 bases). Trimming took off 2 bases at V and 4 bases at J, with 14 bases between the two ends. The CDR3 spans 15 residues. The V gene's germline CDR1 is DFQATT and CDR2 SNEGSKA (reference sequence). The CDR3 loop reads CSARSGQRLTGELFF. The CDR3 DNA reads as TGCAGTGCTAGATCCGGACAGCGTCTCACCGGGGAGCTGTTTTTT.